The 30 T cell receptor beta chains presented below share a single source sample, sequenced in a study of blood T cells in healthy people across ages. Combining a sample-barcoded 5' primer with a J-beta primer mix, a second PCR ran for about 6 to 11 cycles. TCRdb recomputed calls from the 5' RACE reads with MiXCR, one row per CDR3 protein. This table has about 1.7 million distinct CDR3 sequences, approximately 30% appearing once. Sequenced input: blood. The receptors shown here come from a woman in her twenties or thirties in good health.

This clonotype was counted ten times or more. CDR3 in amino acids: CACKTSGTSYEQYF. CDR3 nucleotides: TGCGCCTGCAAAACTAGCGGGACCTCCTACGAGCAGTACTTC. The chain is built from TRBV5-1 and TRBJ2-7; 10 positions match TRBD2. J gave up 0 bases and V 10 bases, and 7 bases lay outside the gene matches. Germline loops: CDR1 SGHRS, CDR2 YFSETQ. The CDR3 spans 14 residues. The full variable domain, in which reference TRBV5-1 and TRBJ2-7 provide the parts outside the CDR3, is KAGVTQTPRYLIKTRGQQVTLSCSPISGHRSVSWYQQTPGQGLQFLFEYFSETQRNKGNFPGRFSGRQFSNSRSEMNVSTLELGDSALYLCACKTSGTSYEQYFGPGTRLTVT.

J is TRBJ2-1 and V is TRBV2; D uncertain. Deletions cut 1 base from V and 8 bases from J, with 12 bases between. From germline, CDR1 is SNHLY and CDR2 FYNNEI. This CDR3 is built from 14 residues. CDR3 region: CASSEEVGFYEQFF. The CDR3 nucleotides are TGTGCCAGCAGTGAAGAAGTAGGGTTTTATGAGCAGTTCTTC.

This clonotype was observed a handful of times. The gene calls are TRBV28 and TRBJ2-4; no firm D call. CDR1 is MDHEN, CDR2 SYDVKM, per germline. The CDR3 has 14 amino acids. Trimming left V 6 bases short and J 3 bases short, with 12 bases between. The CDR3 spells CASSSPPGKNIQYF. CDR3 DNA: TGTGCCAGCAGCTCCCCCCCGGGCAAAAACATTCAGTACTTC.

This clonotype occurred a few times. V is TRBV5-1 and J is TRBJ1-4, with D tentatively TRBD1 (5 bases). Germline V lookup: CDR1 SGHRS, CDR2 YFSETQ. V lost 4 bases and J 4 bases, leaving 14 bases between the germline ends. This CDR3 spans 15 amino acids. The CDR3 sequence is CASSAGGTGNEKLFF. DNA for the CDR3: TGCGCCAGCAGCGCTGGTGGGACTGGTAATGAAAAACTGTTTTTT.

This chain uses TRBV7-2 with TRBJ1-5; D gene uncertain. The CDR3 covers 14 residues. V dropped 3 bases and J dropped 7 bases, with 13 bases sitting between them. Germline V CDR1 and CDR2: SGHTA, FQGNSA. CDR3 sequence reads: CASSFSRGGQPQHF. CDR3 bases: TGTGCCAGCAGCTTCAGTCGAGGTGGCCAGCCCCAGCATTTT.

This clonotype came up a few times. The chain uses TRBV5-1 and TRBJ2-1; 8 nucleotides line up with TRBD2. J lost 6 bases, V lost 7 bases, and 12 bases had no gene match. Germline V gene sequence: CDR1 SGHRS, CDR2 YFSETQ. The CDR3 covers 15 residues. This chain's CDR3 is CASSTHSGSGNEQFF. The CDR3 nucleotides are TGCGCCAGCTCGACCCACAGCGGGAGTGGCAATGAGCAGTTCTTC.

This clonotype was recorded at least ten times. For the CDR3, the DNA is TGTGCCAGCAGTTTAGTCTGGGGGGATCAGCCCCAGCATTTT. It translates to CASSLVWGDQPQHF. This rearrangement joins TRBV27 to TRBJ1-5; a possible D gene is TRBD1 (5 bases). Trimming cost V 2 bases and J 5 bases, with 10 bases left between them. The length of the CDR3 is 14 residues. In germline, CDR1 is MNHEY, CDR2 SMNVEV (reference sequence).

The table lists this clonotype with a few counts. The rearrangement joins TRBV7-9 to TRBJ2-3, with 8 bases identical to TRBD1. The CDR3 covers 11 residues. V trimming: 5 bases; J trimming: 14 bases; junction bases outside the gene matches: 6. CDR1 and CDR2 from the germline V gene are SEHNR and FQNEAQ (reference sequence). The CDR3 DNA follows: TGTGCCAGCAGCGAGGGACAGGTATCGTATTTT. Translation: CASSEGQVSYF. Drawing the rest from reference TRBV7-9 and TRBJ2-3, the complete variable domain is DTGVSQNPRHKITKRGQNVTFRCDPISEHNRLYWYRQTLGQGPEFLTYFQNEAQLEKSRLLSDRFSAERPKGSFSTLEIQRTEQGDSAMYLCASSEGQVSYFGPGTRLTVL.

The chain has TRBV6-5 and TRBJ2-7, with unresolved D. Matching the DNA end better, TRBJ2-4 makes the J call doubtful. This CDR3 comprises 14 residues. In germline, CDR1 is MNHEY, CDR2 SVGAGI. For the CDR3, the DNA is TGTGCCAGCAGCCCCGCGCGAGGCCACAACATTCAGTACTTC. It encodes CASSPARGHNIQYF.

This clonotype has more than one count but fewer than ten. V and J are TRBV11-2 and TRBJ2-1, with D perhaps matching TRBD1 or TRBD2 (5 bases each). This CDR3 has 16 residues. Germline V lookup: CDR1 SGHAT, CDR2 FQNNGV. V dropped 4 bases and J dropped 1 base, with 14 bases sitting between them. The CDR3 coding sequence is TGTGCCAGCAGCTCGGGACGTACTATATCCTACAATGAGCAGTTCTTC. This encodes CASSSGRTISYNEQFF.

The chain recombines TRBV12-3 or TRBV12-4 with TRBJ2-5; D unclear. The CDR3 consists of 14 residues. V lost 6 bases and J lost 3, with 14 bases in between. For the CDR3, the DNA is TGTGCCAGCAGCCCCTTCATAGATGAAGAGACCCAGTACTTC. Amino acid sequence: CASSPFIDEETQYF.

This clonotype was seen a few times. The chain combines TRBV7-2 with TRBJ2-7; D is possibly TRBD2 (5 bases). The CDR3 has 13 amino acids. The germline V and J ends were trimmed by 5 bases and 3 bases, with 11 bases remaining between them. Germline loops: CDR1 SGHTA, CDR2 FQGNSA. Here the CDR3 reads CASSRRVLYEQYF. For the CDR3, the DNA is TGTGCCAGCAGCCGGCGGGTCCTCTACGAGCAGTACTTC.

This clonotype has a count of ten or more. The chain joins TRBV11-2 to TRBJ2-5; D gene uncertain. Germline CDR1 is SGHAT and CDR2 is FQNNGV. V dropped 5 bases and J dropped 4 bases, with 14 bases sitting between them. This CDR3 has 14 amino acids. In nucleotides, the CDR3 is TGTGCCAGCAGCCCATCCGCGCCGCGAGAGACCCAGTACTTC. It encodes CASSPSAPRETQYF.

The V gene is TRBV27, the J gene TRBJ1-5; 7 bases map to TRBD1. Trimming cost V 6 bases and J 0 bases; bases outside gene matches: 17. CDR1 is MNHEY and CDR2 is SMNVEV in the germline V gene (reference sequence). This CDR3 has 19 residues. The CDR3 nucleotides read TGTGCCAGCAGCCGATACGGAGGGACAGCAGATTATAGCAATCAGCCCCAGCATTTT. Translation: CASSRYGGTADYSNQPQHF.

Concerning this clonotype itself: This sequence may be a read error, since a much larger clone differs from it by one base. V gene TRBV7-9 combines with J gene TRBJ2-3; D is unresolved. The germline V gene encodes CDR1 SEHNR and CDR2 FQNEAQ (reference sequence). The CDR3 is made up of 14 amino acids. CDR3 nucleotide sequence: TGTGCCGGCAGCTTAAATAGGGGCACAGATACGCAGTATTTT. It is translated as CAGSLNRGTDTQYF.

This clonotype was counted many times. V and J are TRBV3-1 and TRBJ2-5; 9 nucleotides match TRBD2. The germline CDR1 and CDR2 sequences are LGHDT and YNNKEL (reference sequence). V lost 0 bases to trimming and J lost 2 bases; unmatched junction nucleotides: 10. This CDR3 comprises 18 residues. DNA of the CDR3: TGTGCCAGCAGCCAAGAGGCTAGCGGGGCCGCACGTCAAGAGACCCAGTACTTC. Translating gives CASSQEASGAARQETQYF.

At least ten counts were recorded for this clonotype. V is TRBV9 and J is TRBJ2-3; no clear D gene. Germline loops: CDR1 SGDLS, CDR2 YYNGEE. The CDR3 covers 15 residues. Trimming took off 1 base at V and 2 bases at J, with 11 bases between the two ends. The CDR3 nucleotides are TGTGCCAGCAGCGTATACCGGAGATCCACAGATACGCAGTATTTT. Translating gives CASSVYRRSTDTQYF.

This chain uses TRBV9 with TRBJ1-2; TRBD1 matches at 8 bases. With V trimmed by 3 bases and J by 6 bases, 7 bases remained unmatched. CDR3 size: 14 residues. Germline CDR1 SGDLS, CDR2 YYNGEE. CDR3: CASSGGTGAHGYTF. The DNA of the CDR3 is TGTGCCAGCAGCGGGGGGACAGGAGCCCATGGCTACACCTTC.

Of note for this clonotype: Just one base apart from a much larger clone, this may be a read error. V and J are TRBV7-8 and TRBJ2-7; D is undetermined. The V and J ends lost 0 bases and 12 bases respectively, with 21 bases between them. The CDR3 is 15 amino acids. Looked up from germline, CDR1 is SGHVS and CDR2 is FQNEAQ. In DNA, the CDR3 is TGTGCCAGCAGCTTAGCCGTTGGAACACTCCACGTCGGGTACTTC. Its protein product is CASSLAVGTLHVGYF. Combining the CDR3 with reference TRBV7-8 and TRBJ2-7 gives the whole variable domain GAGVSQSPRYKVAKRGQDVALRCDPISGHVSLFWYQQALGQGPEFLTYFQNEAQLDKSGLPSDRFFAERPEGSVSTLKIQRTQQEDSAVYLCASSLAVGTLHVGYFGPGTRLTVT.

The sample holds a few counts of this clonotype. This rearrangement joins TRBV20-1 to TRBJ2-1; tentative D call: TRBD1 (7 bases). There are 14 residues in the CDR3. The germline V gene encodes CDR1 DFQATT and CDR2 SNEGSKA (reference sequence). Trimming cost V 8 bases and J 5 bases, with 19 bases left between them. CDR3 nucleotides: TGCAGTCCCCAGGGGGGCAGGGCAAACAATGAGCAGTTCTTC. Residues: CSPQGGRANNEQFF.

The chain carries TRBV19 and TRBJ2-3; possibly TRBD2 for D (5 bases). Trimming cost V 1 base and J 1 base, with 9 bases left between them. Germline lookup yields CDR1 LNHDA and CDR2 SQIVND (reference sequence). The CDR3 is 15 amino acids. The CDR3 DNA reads TGTGCCAGTAGTATAGGAGGGAAGGGCACAGATACGCAGTATTTT. This sequence encodes CASSIGGKGTDTQYF.

The sample holds a few counts of this clonotype. The chain joins TRBV3-1 to TRBJ1-6; D is unclear. CDR1 and CDR2 (germline): LGHDT, YNNKEL (reference sequence). Trimming shortened V by 3 bases and J by 8 bases, and 8 bases separated the two germline ends. This CDR3 is 13 amino acids long. Written as DNA, the CDR3 is TGTGCCAGCAGCCAGCAACTGGATTCACCCCTCCACTTT. It codes for CASSQQLDSPLHF.

The rearrangement joins TRBV14 to TRBJ1-4; D gene unclear. Germline CDR1 and CDR2: SGHDN and FVKESK. V dropped 4 bases and J dropped 13 bases, with 13 bases sitting between them. This CDR3 spans 12 amino acids. Written as DNA, the CDR3 is TGTGCCAGCAGCCTCGGACGGCCTTCACTGTTTTTT. This translates into CASSLGRPSLFF.

This clonotype has a handful of counts. The chain recombines TRBV4-1 with TRBJ1-2, with a possible D match to TRBD1 (6 bases). Germline-derived CDR1 and CDR2 are MGHRA and YSYEKL. The V end was cut by 2 bases, the J end by 3 bases, with 13 bases between. This CDR3 has 15 amino acids. CDR3 in DNA: TGCGCCAGCAGCCAAACCGGGACACAAGACTATGGCTACACCTTC. Protein product: CASSQTGTQDYGYTF.

In this sample, this clonotype turned up a few times. The chain recombines TRBV12-3 or TRBV12-4 with TRBJ1-5; D is ambiguous. Trimming took off 4 bases at V and 0 bases at J, with 13 bases between the two ends. This CDR3 region has 16 residues. The CDR3 DNA reads TGTGCCAGCAGTTCCGGGAGGGAGTATAGCAATCAGCCCCAGCATTTT. It codes for CASSSGREYSNQPQHF.

The sample holds a few counts of this clonotype. The J gene is TRBJ2-3, the V gene TRBV20-1; 8 bases are shared with TRBD2. Germline CDR1 and CDR2: DFQATT and SNEGSKA (reference sequence). The length of the CDR3 is 15 residues. V trimming: 5 bases; J trimming: 6 bases; junction bases outside the gene matches: 13. CDR3 sequence reads: CSAPSSGSLLDTQYF. The CDR3 nucleotides read TGCAGTGCTCCCTCGAGCGGGAGCTTGTTGGATACGCAGTATTTT.

As regards this clonotype: A clone one base away is much larger, so this may be a read error. CDR3 protein: CASSFSGGKEAQYF. DNA for the CDR3: TGTGCCAGCAGCTTCTCGGGGGGGAAAGAGGCCCAGTACTTC. This sequence joins TRBV7-9 and TRBJ2-5; 8 positions match TRBD2. Looked up from germline, CDR1 is SEHNR and CDR2 is FQNEAQ (reference sequence). This CDR3 has 14 residues.

This chain joins TRBV12-3 or TRBV12-4 and TRBJ2-7; a weak D match, TRBD2 (6 bases). The end of the DNA is better explained by TRBJ2-1, so the J call may be wrong. The CDR3 runs 14 residues. In nucleotides, the CDR3 is TGTGCCAGCAGTTTCGGGAGAAGCTCCTACGAGCAGTTCTTC. Its protein product is CASSFGRSSYEQFF.

This clonotype was picked up a small number of times. The chain links TRBV9 to TRBJ2-3; 7 positions match TRBD2. This CDR3 has 14 residues. Trimming took 4 bases from V and 4 from J; bases not matched to a gene: 6. The germline gives CDR1 SGDLS, CDR2 YYNGEE. The DNA for the CDR3 is TGTGCCAGCAGCCCGCTGACTAGCCCAGATACGCAGTATTTT. It is translated as CASSPLTSPDTQYF.

The J gene is TRBJ1-5, the V gene TRBV12-3 or TRBV12-4; 7 nucleotides match TRBD1. V lost 2 bases to trimming and J lost 4 bases; unmatched junction nucleotides: 14. The CDR3 length is 18 residues. The CDR3 DNA follows: TGTGCCAGCAGTTTAAATAGTTTGAGGACAGGACCTAATCAGCCCCAGCATTTT. Its protein product is CASSLNSLRTGPNQPQHF.